This passage covers 17 T cell receptor beta chains from one sample sequenced in a study of blood T cell repertoires in COVID-19. Clones were sequenced by immunoSEQ multiplex PCR, and TCRdb holds only the in-frame ones, with some missing. The sample lists fewer than 250,000 clones, approximately 86% occurring once. The sample comprised PBMCs or T cells enriched from blood (not recorded which). Every receptor here comes from a woman aged 40-49 years in a cohort exposed to, infected with or recovered from COVID-19 (not recorded which).

This rearrangement joins TRBV5-1 to TRBJ2-1; tentative D call: TRBD1 (7 bases). Germline V lookup: CDR1 SGHRS, CDR2 YFSETQ. Trimming stripped 4 bases from V and 2 bases from J, with 13 bases between. This CDR3 has 15 amino acids. In DNA, the CDR3 is TGCGCCAGCAGCGGGCAGGGGGGAACCTACAATGAGCAGTTCTTC. Its protein is CASSGQGGTYNEQFF. The variable domain in full, with the rest retrieved from reference TRBV5-1 and TRBJ2-1, is KAGVTQTPRYLIKTRGQQVTLSCSPISGHRSVSWYQQTPGQGLQFLFEYFSETQRNKGNFPGRFSGRQFSNSRSEMNVSTLELGDSALYLCASSGQGGTYNEQFFGPGTRLTVL.

This clone was picked up one time. The V call is TRBV10-1, the J call TRBJ2-1; no reliable D call. V lost 2 bases and J lost 9, with 17 bases in between. Germline V gives CDR1 WNHNN, CDR2 SYGVQD (reference sequence). This CDR3 has 15 residues. In nucleotides, the CDR3 is TGCGCCAGCAGTGAGCCCGCAGGCACGGTTGCTGAGCAGTTCTTC. Protein: CASSEPAGTVAEQFF.

The chain couples TRBV19 to TRBJ1-1; 10 bases match TRBD1. Germline CDR1 reads LNHDA; CDR2 reads SQIVND (reference sequence). The V gene end was trimmed by 6 bases and the J gene end by 1 base; junction bases not matched to a gene: 5. This CDR3 contains 15 residues. In nucleotides, the CDR3 is TGTGCCAGTAGGCCCCGGGACAGGGGGAACACTGAAGCTTTCTTT. Protein product: CASRPRDRGNTEAFF.

V is TRBV5-4 and J is TRBJ2-3; 9 nucleotides agree with TRBD2. Germline lookup yields CDR1 SGHNT and CDR2 YYREEE (reference sequence). The ends lost 3 bases at V and 1 base at J; junction bases unmatched: 3. CDR3 size: 15 residues. In DNA, the CDR3 is TGTGCCAGCAGCTCAAAGCGGGAGGGCACAGATACGCAGTATTTT. Amino acids: CASSSKREGTDTQYF. The full variable domain, rest sourced from reference TRBV5-4 and TRBJ2-3, is ETGVTQSPTHLIKTRGQQVTLRCSSQSGHNTVSWYQQALGQGPQFIFQYYREEENGRGNFPPRFSGLQFPNYSSELNVNALELDDSALYLCASSSKREGTDTQYFGPGTRLTVL.

The CDR3 DNA is TGTGCCAGCAGTTACTCCGAGGGCGCAGAGACCCAGTACTTC. As protein: CASSYSEGAETQYF. The genes are TRBV6-6 and TRBJ2-5; possible D gene TRBD2, 5 bases. Trimming shortened V by 0 bases and J by 4 bases, and 9 bases separated the two germline ends. The CDR3 loop spans 14 amino acids. From germline, CDR1 is MNHNY and CDR2 SVGAGI (reference sequence).

This clone was observed once. CDR3 DNA: TGTGCCAGCAGAGTGAAGGGGGACCATTCCCCATACAATGAGCAGTTCTTC. Translating it yields CASRVKGDHSPYNEQFF. The chain carries TRBV7-9 and TRBJ2-1; D may be TRBD1 (6 bases). CDR1 SEHNR and CDR2 FQNEAQ come from the germline V gene (reference sequence). CDR3 length: 17 residues. Trimming removed 6 bases at V and 4 bases at J, with 22 bases between.

V is TRBV5-1 and J is TRBJ2-5; TRBD2 agrees at 13 bases. The germline gives CDR1 SGHRS, CDR2 YFSETQ. Germline trimming cut 4 bases from V and 3 bases from J; bases unmatched to any gene: 3. The CDR3 extends over 15 amino acids. The CDR3 sequence: CASSRGTSGEETQYF. The CDR3 coding sequence is TGCGCCAGCAGCCGAGGGACTAGCGGGGAAGAGACCCAGTACTTC.

The V and J genes are TRBV6-5 and TRBJ1-1, with a weak D call TRBD1 (6 bases). This CDR3 spans 13 amino acids. V shed 6 bases and J shed 5 bases, with 13 bases lying between them. CDR1 is MNHEY and CDR2 is SVGAGI in the germline V gene. The CDR3 sequence is CASRQGSGTEAFF. Written as DNA, the CDR3 is TGTGCCAGCAGACAGGGCTCGGGAACTGAAGCTTTCTTT.

This clone showed up just once. V usage is TRBV29-1 and J usage is TRBJ2-7; 7 bases are shared with TRBD2. Per germline, CDR1 SQVTM and CDR2 ANQGSEA. CDR3 size: 15 residues. Trimming took 3 bases from V and 5 from J; bases not matched to a gene: 13. CDR3 residues: CSVEYRAGVFNEQYF. The CDR3 nucleotides read TGCAGCGTTGAGTATAGGGCGGGAGTCTTCAACGAGCAGTACTTC.

The chain has TRBV2 and TRBJ2-3; tentative D call: TRBD2 (5 bases). Germline loops: CDR1 SNHLY, CDR2 FYNNEI. The length of the CDR3 is 15 residues. The ends were cut back, 5 bases at V and 3 bases at J, with 15 bases in the middle. CDR3 sequence reads: CASSIDVPGTDTQYF. The CDR3 bases are TGTGCCAGCAGTATCGATGTCCCGGGAACAGATACGCAGTATTTT.

The CDR3 spells CATSDPGTSGGTDTQYF. DNA of the CDR3: TGTGCCACCAGTGATCCCGGGACTAGCGGAGGCACAGATACGCAGTATTTT. The V and J genes are TRBV24-1 and TRBJ2-3; 11 nucleotides align to TRBD2. The CDR3 spans 17 residues. V trimming: 3 bases; J trimming: 1 base; junction bases outside the gene matches: 5. Germline V gene sequence: CDR1 KGHDR, CDR2 SFDVKD.

The V and J genes are TRBV9 and TRBJ2-1; a possible D gene is TRBD2 (7 bases). The V end lost 6 bases, the J end lost 4 bases, and 11 bases lay between the germline ends. This CDR3 spans 13 amino acids. Germline V gene sequence: CDR1 SGDLS, CDR2 YYNGEE. DNA of the CDR3: TGTGCCAGCACCGGGGGGCCTTACAATGAGCAGTTCTTC. Protein: CASTGGPYNEQFF.

The J gene is TRBJ2-3, the V gene TRBV11-3; 10 bases agree with TRBD2. CDR3 length: 14 residues. Looked up from germline, CDR1 is SGHNT and CDR2 is YENEEA. Unmatched junction bases numbered 3, after V lost 5 bases and J lost 4 bases. CDR3 in amino acids: CASSLLAGADTQYF. The CDR3 coding sequence is TGTGCCAGCAGCCTGCTAGCGGGAGCAGATACGCAGTATTTT.

This chain's CDR3 is CASSLGTTTTDTQYF. The DNA for the CDR3 is TGTGCCAGCAGTTTAGGGACAACAACGACGGATACGCAGTATTTT. The chain couples TRBV28 to TRBJ2-3; the D gene is possibly TRBD1 (6 bases). Trimming cost V 2 bases and J 6 bases, with 15 bases left between them. Germline loops: CDR1 MDHEN, CDR2 SYDVKM. CDR3 length: 15 residues.

The chain uses TRBV9 and TRBJ2-5, with a tentative D call TRBD2 (7 bases). The CDR3 runs to 15 residues. Per the germline V gene, CDR1 is SGDLS and CDR2 is YYNGEE. The V gene lost 4 bases and the J gene lost 7 bases, with 20 bases spanning the gap. The CDR3 coding sequence is TGTGCCAGCAGCCCGGGGGGCAGCCCTTTGGGGACCCAGTACTTC. Protein: CASSPGGSPLGTQYF.

The rearrangement uses TRBV27 and TRBJ2-3, with D possibly TRBD2 on 6 matching bases. Trimming stripped 3 bases from V and 7 bases from J, with 20 bases between. CDR3 length equals 16 residues. Germline CDR1 reads MNHEY; CDR2 reads SMNVEV (reference sequence). The CDR3, as DNA: TGTGCCAGCAGTTTTAGCGTGTCGGGGACTCTGAATACGCAGTATTTT. Its translation: CASSFSVSGTLNTQYF.

The rearrangement links TRBV6-5 to TRBJ2-7; 7 bases align to TRBD1. The V segment lost 4 bases and the J segment 3 bases; nucleotides outside the gene matches: 6. Germline lookup yields CDR1 MNHEY and CDR2 SVGAGI. This CDR3 has 14 residues. The CDR3 DNA reads TGTGCCAGCAGTTCAGGGACAGCTGACTACGAGCAGTACTTC. Translating gives CASSSGTADYEQYF.